The sequence of this T cell receptor beta chain was determined in a study of cytomegalovirus exposure and HLA in healthy donors. The PCR was carried out with 60 Vbeta primers and 13 Jbeta primers. Data came from immunoSEQ multiplex PCR; TCRdb stores just in-frame clones and leaves some out. The profile shows more than 150,000 clones, more than 70% of them singletons. The CDR3 is made up of 14 amino acids. V lost 8 bases, J lost 2 bases, and 9 bases stayed unmatched. CDR1 and CDR2 from the germline V gene are SNHLY and FYNNEI. J is TRBJ2-7 and V is TRBV2, with 7 bases matching TRBD2. Sequenced input: PBMCs. This clonotype was sampled from a boy aged 2 to 10 in good health and CMV-seronegative. This CDR3 is CASVPGGRPYEQYF. CDR3 DNA: TGTGCCAGCGTCCCGGGAGGCCGGCCCTACGAGCAGTACTTC.